This TCR beta chain derives from a study of blood T cells in healthy people across ages. Findings and caveats of the study: A strong correlation between TCR beta diversity and naive T cell percentage was seen.

The CDR3 has 16 residues. Germline V gives CDR1 SGHAT, CDR2 FQDESV (reference sequence). V lost 5 bases and J lost 1, with 15 bases in between. Combining a sample-barcoded 5' primer with a J-beta primer mix, a second PCR ran for about 7 to 12 cycles. MiXCR, applied by TCRdb to the 5' RACE reads, yields one record per CDR3 protein. Of about 1.8 million distinct CDR3 sequences detected, less than 50% appear once; the ten largest clones hold 2.1%. This clonotype was observed a handful of times. Antigen specificity is unknown. The V and J genes are TRBV11-1 and TRBJ2-1; D is perhaps TRBD2 (6 bases). Material for sequencing was blood. The clonotype originates from a woman aged 35 to 49 in good health. DNA for the CDR3: TGTGCCAGCAGCGAGCCCGGGGGTGGGTCCTACAATGAGCAGTTCTTC. Translating it yields CASSEPGGGSYNEQFF.